This T cell receptor beta chain was found in a study of T cell changes during pregnancy in multiple sclerosis. The CDR3 length is 14 residues. Germline V gene sequence: CDR1 ENHRY, CDR2 SYGVKD. Unmatched junction bases numbered 8, after V lost 6 bases and J lost 8 bases. The data were produced by immunoSEQ multiplex PCR, yet TCRdb's version contains in-frame clones alone and is incomplete. The table shows 30,000 to 45,000 clones, with roughly 92% occurring only once. Sequenced sample: PBMCs (not recorded whether the cells were cultured). This clonotype was sampled from a female donor with multiple sclerosis, enrolled in a pregnancy study. The chain carries TRBV10-3 and TRBJ1-4; 8 bases agree with TRBD1. The CDR3 reads CAISNQGAGEKLFF. The CDR3 region has the DNA TGTGCCATCAGCAACCAGGGGGCAGGAGAAAAACTGTTTTTT.